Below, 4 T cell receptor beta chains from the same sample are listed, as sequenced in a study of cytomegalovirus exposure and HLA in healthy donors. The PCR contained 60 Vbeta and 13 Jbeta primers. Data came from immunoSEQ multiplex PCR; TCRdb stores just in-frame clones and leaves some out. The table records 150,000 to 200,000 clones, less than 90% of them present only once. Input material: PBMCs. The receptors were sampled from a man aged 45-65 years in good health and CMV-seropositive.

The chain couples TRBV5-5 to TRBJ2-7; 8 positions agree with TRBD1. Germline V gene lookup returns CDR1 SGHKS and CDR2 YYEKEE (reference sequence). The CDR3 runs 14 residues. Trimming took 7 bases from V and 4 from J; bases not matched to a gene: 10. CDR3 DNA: TGTGCCAGCTGTTCGGACAGGGCGCCGTACGAGCAGTACTTC. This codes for CASCSDRAPYEQYF.

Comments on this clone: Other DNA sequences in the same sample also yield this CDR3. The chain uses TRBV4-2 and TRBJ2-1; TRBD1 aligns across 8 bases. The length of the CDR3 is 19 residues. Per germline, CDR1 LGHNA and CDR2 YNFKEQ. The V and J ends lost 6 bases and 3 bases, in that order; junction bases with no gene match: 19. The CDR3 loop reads CASSNPYRGTALNYNEQFF. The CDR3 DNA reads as TGTGCCAGCAGTAATCCTTACAGGGGGACCGCCCTAAACTACAATGAGCAGTTCTTC.

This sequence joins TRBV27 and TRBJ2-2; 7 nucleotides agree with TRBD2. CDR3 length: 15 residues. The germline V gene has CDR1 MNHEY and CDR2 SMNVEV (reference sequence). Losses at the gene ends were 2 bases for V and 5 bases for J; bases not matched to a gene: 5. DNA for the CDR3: TGTGCCAGCAGTTTAGTATGGGAGGGGACCGGGGAGCTGTTTTTT. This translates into CASSLVWEGTGELFF.

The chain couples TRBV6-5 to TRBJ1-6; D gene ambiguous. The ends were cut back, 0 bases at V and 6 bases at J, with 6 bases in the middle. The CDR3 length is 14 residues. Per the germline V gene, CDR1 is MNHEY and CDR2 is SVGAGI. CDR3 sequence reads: CASSYSKSNSPLHF. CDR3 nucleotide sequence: TGTGCCAGCAGTTACTCGAAGAGTAATTCACCCCTCCACTTT.